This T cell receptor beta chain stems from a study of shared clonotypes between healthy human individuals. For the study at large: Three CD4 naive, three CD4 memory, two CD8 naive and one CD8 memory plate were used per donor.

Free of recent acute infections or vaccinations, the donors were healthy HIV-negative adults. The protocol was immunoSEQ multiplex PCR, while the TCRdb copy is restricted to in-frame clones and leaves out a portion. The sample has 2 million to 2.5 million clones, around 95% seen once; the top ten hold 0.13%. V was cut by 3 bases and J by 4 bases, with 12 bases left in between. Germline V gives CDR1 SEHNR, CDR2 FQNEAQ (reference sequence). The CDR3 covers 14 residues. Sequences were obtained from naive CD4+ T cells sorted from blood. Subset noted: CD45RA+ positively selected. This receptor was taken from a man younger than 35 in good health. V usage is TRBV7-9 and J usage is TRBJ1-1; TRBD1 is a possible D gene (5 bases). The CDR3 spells CASSFGGGGTEAFF. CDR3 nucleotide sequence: TGTGCCAGCAGCTTTGGGGGAGGAGGCACTGAAGCTTTCTTT. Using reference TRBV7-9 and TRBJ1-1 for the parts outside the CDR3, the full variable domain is DTGVSQNPRHKITKRGQNVTFRCDPISEHNRLYWYRQTLGQGPEFLTYFQNEAQLEKSRLLSDRFSAERPKGSFSTLEIQRTEQGDSAMYLCASSFGGGGTEAFFGQGTRLTVV.